What follows is one T cell receptor beta chain and its context. Its target is unknown. The PCR made use of 60 Vbeta and 13 Jbeta primers. Assay used: immunoSEQ multiplex PCR; TCRdb lists only in-frame clones, some missing. The sample records over 150,000 clones, 68% being singletons. Germline CDR1 reads SGHRS; CDR2 reads YFSETQ. The CDR3 is 13 residues long. Trimming pared 0 bases from V and 8 bases from J, leaving 9 bases between. This sample is drawn from a study of cytomegalovirus exposure and HLA in healthy donors. Overall study results and limits: There were fewer than 200 TCR beta chains listed as cytomegalovirus-associated. Reports showed the classifier diagnosing cytomegalovirus status with high specificity and sensitivity. According to a later analysis, donors in an Asian-associated ancestry cluster reportedly had fewer N-insertions than the 666-donor mean.

The sequence was obtained from a man in his forties or fifties in good health and CMV-seronegative. The chain recombines TRBV5-1 with TRBJ2-1; the D is unclear. Sequenced input: PBMCs. The CDR3 region is CASSLVSADEQFF. CDR3 nucleotide sequence: TGCGCCAGCAGCTTGGTGAGTGCGGATGAGCAGTTCTTC.